The 25 T cell receptor beta chains below were found in one sample sequenced in a study of cytomegalovirus exposure and HLA in healthy donors. TCRdb's copy holds only in-frame clones and misses some; the assay was immunoSEQ multiplex PCR. Among some 150,000 clones listed, 87% were seen once. Sequenced sample: PBMCs. The receptors derive from a young man in good health and CMV-seropositive.

The gene calls are TRBV6-6 and TRBJ1-3, with no clear D. CDR1 is MNHNY, CDR2 SVGAGI, per germline (reference sequence). Trimming took 6 bases from V and 6 from J, leaving 12 bases between them. The CDR3 extends over 13 amino acids. CDR3 coding DNA: TGTGCCAGCAGGCCAAGAAGCCTAAACACCATATATTTT. It yields the protein CASRPRSLNTIYF.

The chain has TRBV28 and TRBJ1-2, with 12 bases identical to TRBD1. Germline CDR1 MDHEN, CDR2 SYDVKM. V shed 5 bases, J shed 8 bases, and the junction held 12 bases outside the gene matches. CDR3 size: 16 residues. CDR3 DNA sequence: TGTGCCAGCAGTATGCCCTGGGGACAGGGGGCCCGGGGCTACACCTTC. Its protein product is CASSMPWGQGARGYTF.

The genes are TRBV2 and TRBJ1-6; 8 bases match TRBD1. The CDR3 sequence is 14 residues long. Germline CDR1 SNHLY, CDR2 FYNNEI. Trimming cost V 10 bases and J 10 bases; bases outside gene matches: 12. The CDR3 region is CATTRQGTLSPLHF. CDR3 in DNA: TGTGCCACCACCCGACAGGGGACGTTATCACCCCTCCACTTT.

This rearrangement joins TRBV5-4 to TRBJ2-1; TRBD2 is a possible D gene (6 bases). From germline, CDR1 is SGHNT and CDR2 YYREEE (reference sequence). The CDR3 sequence is 15 residues long. Trimming shortened V by 0 bases and J by 9 bases, and 16 bases separated the two germline ends. The CDR3 region has the DNA TGTGCCAGCAGCTTGGCCGGGAACTACGGGGGTGAGCAGTTCTTC. Translated, it gives CASSLAGNYGGEQFF.

This chain connects TRBV27 to TRBJ1-1, with 9 bases lining up with TRBD1. Germline V CDR1 and CDR2: MNHEY, SMNVEV (reference sequence). The length of the CDR3 is 14 residues. Trimming cost V 9 bases and J 4 bases; bases outside gene matches: 9. The CDR3 DNA sequence: TGTGCCAGTAAGGACAGGGGAGGGTTCACTGAAGCTTTCTTT. This translates into CASKDRGGFTEAFF.

The chain combines TRBV6-5 with TRBJ1-1, with 9 bases matching TRBD1. The CDR3 runs 13 residues. Germline CDR1 reads MNHEY; CDR2 reads SVGAGI. V dropped 4 bases and J dropped 11; count of bases not matched to a gene: 8. The CDR3 here is CASSFTGGAAAFF. The DNA for the CDR3 is TGTGCCAGCAGTTTTACAGGGGGCGCCGCCGCTTTCTTT.

The J gene is TRBJ1-1, the V gene TRBV6-4; a weak D match, TRBD1 (6 bases). The CDR3 spans 13 residues. V was pared by 6 bases and J by 1 base, with 9 bases between. Germline-derived CDR1 and CDR2 are MRHNA and SNTAGT. The CDR3 region has the DNA TGTGCCAGCAGCCCCAGGGGGAACACTGAAGCTTTCTTT. This codes for CASSPRGNTEAFF.

The CDR3 DNA sequence: TGTGCCATCAGTGGGGGCCCCTCTATAATGGGAGAGCAGTACTTC. Translated, it gives CAISGGPSIMGEQYF. This chain joins TRBV10-3 and TRBJ2-7; TRBD1 is a possible D gene (5 bases). Germline assignment: CDR1 ENHRY and CDR2 SYGVKD. The germline V and J ends were trimmed by 4 bases and 7 bases, with 20 bases remaining between them. The CDR3 covers 15 residues.

The chain is built from TRBV2 and TRBJ2-2; TRBD2 agrees at 8 bases. This CDR3 region has 14 residues. J was trimmed by 6 bases and V by 8 bases; bases with no gene match: 8. The germline V gene has CDR1 SNHLY and CDR2 FYNNEI. The CDR3 protein is CASQIGTSAGELFF. DNA of the CDR3: TGTGCCAGCCAGATCGGGACTAGTGCCGGGGAGCTGTTTTTT.

The V gene is TRBV2, the J gene TRBJ2-7; 10 bases map to TRBD2. Per germline, CDR1 SNHLY and CDR2 FYNNEI. The CDR3 has 14 residues. The V and J ends lost 10 bases and 6 bases, in that order; junction bases with no gene match: 12. The CDR3 is CAINGGTSVVEQYF. The DNA for the CDR3 is TGTGCCATCAATGGAGGGACTAGCGTAGTCGAGCAGTACTTC.

CDR3 loop: CASSPPGQGGNYEQYF. In DNA, the CDR3 is TGCGCCAGCAGCCCTCCAGGACAGGGGGGGAATTACGAGCAGTACTTC. The chain uses TRBV23-1 and TRBJ2-7, with 10 bases identical to TRBD1. TRBV23-1 is designated an ORF whose function remains uncertain. V shed 6 bases and J 4 bases; nucleotides not matched to a gene: 12. This CDR3 region has 16 residues.

This clone was detected once. The rearrangement uses TRBV19 and TRBJ2-1; the match to TRBD1 covers 8 bases. V was pared by 8 bases and J by 9 bases, with 9 bases of the junction left unmatched. This CDR3 spans 13 amino acids. Germline V gene data show CDR1 as LNHDA and CDR2 as SQIVND (reference sequence). This CDR3 is CASSRGLRSEQFF. The CDR3 nucleotides are TGTGCCAGTTCCAGGGGGCTCAGGAGTGAGCAGTTCTTC.

This clone showed up just a few times. This sequence joins TRBV30 and TRBJ2-7; 8 positions match TRBD1. This CDR3 spans 15 amino acids. V was pared by 2 bases and J by 11 bases, with 17 bases of the junction left unmatched. Germline CDR1 GTSNPN, CDR2 SVGIG (reference sequence). The DNA of the CDR3 is TGTGCCTGGAGTACCGGGACAGGAAGGGTGTTGCCAAAGTACTTC. This sequence encodes CAWSTGTGRVLPKYF.

The J gene is TRBJ2-3, the V gene TRBV5-1, with TRBD2 matching over 8 bases. Trimming cost V 9 bases and J 4 bases; bases outside gene matches: 13. The CDR3 has 15 residues. CDR1 is SGHRS, CDR2 YFSETQ, per germline. The CDR3 nucleotides read TGCGCCACCTCCGACGCGGGGGGCGAGGCAGATACGCAGTATTTT. It translates to CATSDAGGEADTQYF.

The chain recombines TRBV15 with TRBJ2-5; TRBD2 matches at 10 bases. V lost 6 bases, J lost 5 bases, and 3 bases stayed unmatched. CDR1 is LNHNV, CDR2 YYDKDF, per germline (reference sequence). The CDR3 loop spans 13 amino acids. The CDR3 loop is CATRPTSGETQYF. DNA for the CDR3: TGTGCCACCAGGCCGACTAGCGGGGAGACCCAGTACTTC. The full variable domain, completed using reference TRBV15 and TRBJ2-5, is DAMVIQNPRYQVTQFGKPVTLSCSQTLNHNVMYWYQQKSSQAPKLLFHYYDKDFNNEADTPDNFQSRRPNTSFCFLDIRSPGLGDTAMYLCATRPTSGETQYFGPGTRLLVL.

The chain has TRBV7-2 and TRBJ1-1; D gene uncertain. The CDR3 is made up of 14 amino acids. Between the trimmed V and J ends, which lost 1 base and 0 bases, there was a span of 6 bases. Germline V lookup: CDR1 SGHTA, CDR2 FQGNSA. The CDR3 sequence is CASSLGRLNTEAFF. The DNA of the CDR3 is TGTGCCAGCAGCTTAGGCAGGCTGAACACTGAAGCTTTCTTT.

This chain joins TRBV7-9 and TRBJ1-3; no definite D call. The CDR3 contains 14 residues. V was shortened by 5 bases and J by 2 bases, with 10 bases between the two germline ends. Germline V gives CDR1 SEHNR, CDR2 FQNEAQ (reference sequence). DNA for the CDR3: TGTGCCAGCAGCGCCGGGGTAGCTGGAAACACCATATATTTT. Translating it yields CASSAGVAGNTIYF.

This rearrangement joins TRBV6-5 to TRBJ1-1; D unresolved. The CDR3 extends over 12 amino acids. V gave up 7 bases and J gave up 11 bases, with 17 bases separating them. Germline CDR1 MNHEY, CDR2 SVGAGI. CDR3: CASKEPSSRAFF. Here the CDR3 DNA reads TGTGCCAGCAAGGAGCCTAGCTCTCGGGCTTTCTTT.

The V and J genes are TRBV14 and TRBJ2-3; D possibly corresponds to TRBD1 (5 bases). The CDR3 contains 15 residues. V was clipped by 4 bases and J by 1 base, with 12 bases between them. The germline V gene encodes CDR1 SGHDN and CDR2 FVKESK. CDR3 amino acids: CASSPLGDGTDTQYF. CDR3 nucleotides: TGTGCCAGCAGCCCCCTAGGGGATGGCACAGATACGCAGTATTTT.

The chain links TRBV28 to TRBJ2-3, with D tentatively TRBD1 (6 bases). Trimming removed 8 bases from V and 9 bases from J, with 18 bases in between. Per germline, CDR1 MDHEN and CDR2 SYDVKM. The length of the CDR3 is 13 residues. DNA for the CDR3: TGTGCCAGCCAACTACTTCAGGGGATGACGCAGTATTTT. Its translation is CASQLLQGMTQYF.

The CDR3 loop is CASSLVINEQFF. The CDR3 DNA reads TGTGCCAGCAGCTTGGTAATCAATGAGCAGTTCTTC. V is TRBV5-5 and J is TRBJ2-1; D remains ambiguous. V shed 0 bases and J shed 6 bases, with 4 bases lying between them. CDR3 length: 12 residues. Per the germline V gene, CDR1 is SGHKS and CDR2 is YYEKEE (reference sequence).

V is TRBV7-9 and J is TRBJ1-1; tentatively, D is TRBD1 (5 bases). Germline V gene data show CDR1 as SEHNR and CDR2 as FQNEAQ (reference sequence). V lost 7 bases, J lost 4 bases, and 10 bases lay in between. The CDR3 totals 12 residues. In DNA form, the CDR3 reads TGTGCCAGCACCCAAGACAGCACTGAAGCTTTCTTT. As protein: CASTQDSTEAFF.

The chain has TRBV9 and TRBJ2-5, with D perhaps matching TRBD2 (6 bases). The CDR3 spans 15 residues. Germline values: CDR1 SGDLS, CDR2 YYNGEE. V dropped 2 bases and J dropped 5 bases, with 16 bases sitting between them. CDR3 nucleotides: TGTGCCAGCAGCGTGAATTGGAACCGGGAGGAGACCCAGTACTTC. Protein: CASSVNWNREETQYF.

This clone was counted a single time. V gene TRBV7-3 combines with J gene TRBJ2-2; 10 bases map to TRBD1. This CDR3 has 17 amino acids. V lost 1 base and J lost 6; bases outside the gene matches: 8. Germline V lookup: CDR1 SGHTA, CDR2 FQGTGA. CDR3 protein: CASSLIGTGARAGELFF. In nucleotides, the CDR3 is TGTGCCAGCAGCTTAATAGGGACAGGGGCGCGGGCCGGGGAGCTGTTTTTT.

This clone was picked up one time. The genes are TRBV12-5 and TRBJ2-1; D perhaps matches TRBD2 (5 bases). The CDR3 runs 17 residues. Germline CDR1 LGHNT, CDR2 FRNRAP. V lost 0 bases and J 3 bases, leaving 15 bases between the germline ends. For the CDR3, the DNA is TGTGCTAGTGGTTTGGTGCCTCCCCCGGGAAGCTACAATGAGCAGTTCTTC. Residues: CASGLVPPPGSYNEQFF.